The 8 T cell receptor beta chains reported below all come from one sample, sequenced in a study of blood T cells in healthy people across ages. A sample-barcoded 5' primer and a J-beta primer mix were used in a second PCR of roughly 7 to 11 cycles. Using its own MiXCR run on the 5' RACE reads, TCRdb lists one record per CDR3 protein. This sample yields about 1,800,000 distinct CDR3 sequences, of which approximately 30% are seen a single time; 7.7% belongs to the top ten. The sequenced material came from blood. The receptors were gathered from a woman aged 25 to 39 in good health.

CDR3 in amino acids: CASSWGAWETQYF. The CDR3 region has the DNA TGTGCCAGCAGTTGGGGGGCTTGGGAGACCCAGTACTTC. The V and J genes are TRBV28 and TRBJ2-7; D is possibly TRBD1 or TRBD2 (6 bases each). The last part of the DNA fits TRBJ2-5 better; the J call may be wrong. CDR3 length: 13 amino acids. The germline V gene has CDR1 MDHEN and CDR2 SYDVKM.

The chain is built from TRBV10-3 and TRBJ2-3, with D perhaps assigned TRBD1 or TRBD2 (6 bases each). V gave up 8 bases and J gave up 1 base, with 16 bases separating them. CDR1 and CDR2 (germline): ENHRY, SYGVKD. This CDR3 is built from 15 residues. CDR3 protein: CAIGRGRGGTDTQYF. Here the CDR3 DNA reads TGTGCCATCGGGCGGGGAAGGGGGGGCACAGATACGCAGTATTTT.

This clonotype has a handful of counts. The rearrangement links TRBV6-1 to TRBJ1-5; no firm D call. Trimming took 7 bases from V and 4 from J, leaving 11 bases between them. Looked up from germline, CDR1 is MNHNS and CDR2 is SASEGT. This CDR3 comprises 13 residues. CDR3 sequence (DNA): TGTGCCAGCAAGGTCAGGAGTAATCAGCCCCAGCATTTT. It specifies CASKVRSNQPQHF.

This clonotype came up a few times. The gene calls are TRBV20-1 and TRBJ2-3; 7 bases map to TRBD2. The CDR3 is made up of 14 amino acids. Germline CDR1 DFQATT, CDR2 SNEGSKA (reference sequence). V trimming: 2 bases; J trimming: 3 bases; junction bases outside the gene matches: 5. CDR3 region: CSARSQLATDTQYF. The CDR3 region has the DNA TGCAGTGCTAGATCTCAACTAGCGACAGATACGCAGTATTTT.

This clonotype was counted ten times or more. The V and J genes are TRBV24-1 and TRBJ2-3; 8 positions agree with TRBD1. The V gene's germline CDR1 is KGHDR and CDR2 SFDVKD. This CDR3 comprises 15 residues. The J segment lost 3 bases and the V segment lost 4 bases, leaving 5 bases of the junction unmatched. The CDR3 coding sequence is TGTGCCACCAGTGACCCCGGACAGGGAACAGATACGCAGTATTTT. It translates to CATSDPGQGTDTQYF.

In its sample, this clonotype was seen a few times. The chain joins TRBV5-1 to TRBJ1-1, with 8 bases that match TRBD1. Looked up from germline, CDR1 is SGHRS and CDR2 is YFSETQ. Losses at the gene ends were 3 bases for V and 6 bases for J; bases not matched to a gene: 4. The CDR3 length is 13 residues. The CDR3 DNA sequence: TGCGCCAGCAGCTCGACAGGGGTCGCTGAAGCTTTCTTT. Amino acid sequence: CASSSTGVAEAFF.

A few counts support this clonotype. Compared with germline, one end of the junction differs, possibly owing to a read error. The rearrangement uses TRBV27 and TRBJ2-2; TRBD1 matches 9 bases. The CDR3 loop spans 15 amino acids. CDR1 is MNHEY, CDR2 SMNVEV, per germline (reference sequence). The CDR3 sequence is CDSSLQGARTGELFF. CDR3 DNA sequence: TGTGACAGCAGTCTACAGGGGGCGCGGACCGGGGAGCTGTTTTTT.

The chain recombines TRBV20-1 with TRBJ2-4, with a possible D match to TRBD1 (5 bases). Judging by the DNA end, TRBJ2-7 fits better; the J call may be wrong. The CDR3 consists of 12 residues. The V gene's germline CDR1 is DFQATT and CDR2 SNEGSKA (reference sequence). CDR3 in DNA: TGCAGTGCCCACCACAGGAAGTACGAGCAGTACTTC. Translation: CSAHHRKYEQYF.